The T cell receptor beta chain under discussion was sequenced for a study of blood T cell repertoires in COVID-19. Only in-frame clones appear in the TCRdb table, and some are missing; sequencing was by immunoSEQ multiplex PCR. The table records 200,000 to 250,000 clones, about 82% of them present only once. Recruitment covered about two dozen US areas and drew participants whose ages spanned 18 to 89 years. V shed 5 bases, J shed 2 bases, and the junction held 4 bases outside the gene matches. The CDR3 sequence is 15 residues long. CDR1 and CDR2 (germline): LNHDA, SQIVND (reference sequence). The V and J genes are TRBV19 and TRBJ2-2, with 8 bases fitting TRBD1. Sequencing was carried out using PBMCs or T cells enriched from blood (not recorded which). The sequence derives from a woman aged 45-60 years who had recovered from COVID-19. CDR3 bases: TGTGCCAGTAGTCCCGGGACAGGAAACACCGGGGAGCTGTTTTTT. Translating it yields CASSPGTGNTGELFF.